Listed here are 14 T cell receptor beta chains from one sample, sequenced in a study of blood T cells in healthy people across ages (dated by TCRdb to between 2014 and 2017). Library generation was performed with 5' RACE. The instrument given in TCRdb is Illumina HiSeq 2500. A second PCR of about 7 to 12 cycles was performed with a sample-barcoded 5' primer and a J-beta primer mix. TCRdb reprocessing: public reads trimmed at Q25 with fastp, clones called with MiXCR, in-frame beta chains kept. Every CDR3 protein is listed once, alongside the most common genes and DNA of its rows. The sample table contains 870,000 or so distinct CDR3 sequences; only one count was recorded for around 26% of them. Clones ranked in the top ten supply 17% of the sample. Sequencing was carried out using blood. The origin of the receptors is an elderly woman in good health.

The V and J genes are TRBV20-1 and TRBJ2-1, with D hard to call. With 0 bases removed from V and 0 bases from J, the gap between germline ends came to 12 bases. CDR1 is DFQATT and CDR2 is SNEGSKA in the germline V gene (reference sequence). This CDR3 has 16 residues. The CDR3, as DNA: TGCAGTGCTAGAGACCACCTGGGCCCCTCCTACAATGAGCAGTTCTTC. Its protein product is CSARDHLGPSYNEQFF.

Regarding this clonotype: A much larger clone sits a single nucleotide away, making a read error possible. V gene TRBV5-4 combines with J gene TRBJ2-5, with 10 bases lining up with TRBD2. Looked up from germline, CDR1 is SGHNT and CDR2 is YYREEE (reference sequence). The CDR3 is 15 amino acids. J was trimmed by 2 bases and V by 4 bases; bases with no gene match: 5. The CDR3 protein is CASSRGLAAQETQYF. In DNA form, the CDR3 reads TGTGCCAGCAGCCGAGGACTAGCGGCTCAAGAGACCCAGTACTTC.

This clonotype appeared many times. A much larger clonotype is one base distant, so this may be a read error. The gene calls are TRBV6-5 and TRBJ2-5; 11 bases align to TRBD2. Germline loops: CDR1 MNHEY, CDR2 SVGAGI. This CDR3 spans 18 amino acids. With V trimmed by 3 bases and J by 11 bases, 20 bases remained unmatched. The DNA for the CDR3 is TGTGCCAGCAGTTATGAATCGCTAGCGGGGGGAAGATACAATGAGCAGTACTTC. This sequence encodes CASSYESLAGGRYNEQYF.

This clonotype was recorded at least ten times. The chain links TRBV11-2 to TRBJ2-2; TRBD1 might be the D (6 bases). Per the germline V gene, CDR1 is SGHAT and CDR2 is FQNNGV. The CDR3 sequence is 15 residues long. Trimming removed 4 bases at V and 5 bases at J, with 14 bases between. CDR3 in amino acids: CASSSTGLGTGELFF. CDR3 DNA sequence: TGTGCCAGCAGCTCCACAGGGTTGGGGACCGGGGAGCTGTTTTTT.

The chain is built from TRBV20-1 and TRBJ1-2; 10 positions agree with TRBD1. V was pared by 1 base and J by 2 bases, with 7 bases of the junction left unmatched. Germline CDR1 is DFQATT and CDR2 is SNEGSKA (reference sequence). There are 16 residues in the CDR3. The chain's CDR3 is CSARAGDRGGNYGYTF. In nucleotides, the CDR3 is TGCAGTGCTAGAGCCGGGGACAGGGGAGGAAACTATGGCTACACCTTC.

This clonotype was observed at least ten times. The chain is built from TRBV4-2 and TRBJ2-3, with D possibly being TRBD1 (6 bases). V shed 1 base and J shed 4 bases, with 12 bases lying between them. This CDR3 contains 15 residues. Germline V gene lookup returns CDR1 LGHNA and CDR2 YNFKEQ. CDR3 loop: CASSQGAQGSDTQYF. CDR3 nucleotides: TGTGCCAGCAGCCAAGGTGCACAGGGATCAGATACGCAGTATTTT.

This clonotype was counted many times. The V and J genes are TRBV18 and TRBJ2-5; no firm D call. This CDR3 region has 11 residues. Trimming took off 8 bases at V and 1 base at J, with 5 bases between the two ends. CDR1 and CDR2 (germline): KGHSH, LQKENI. The CDR3 reads CASSPQETQYF. Here the CDR3 DNA reads TGTGCCAGCAGCCCCCAAGAGACCCAGTACTTC.

In this sample, this clonotype turned up many times. V usage is TRBV6-5 and J usage is TRBJ2-2; a possible D gene is TRBD2 (5 bases). The CDR3 sequence is 15 residues long. Between the trimmed V and J ends, which lost 4 bases and 0 bases, there was a span of 9 bases. Germline CDR1 MNHEY, CDR2 SVGAGI. CDR3 in DNA: TGTGCCAGCAGTTTCCGGACTGCGAACACCGGGGAGCTGTTTTTT. Protein sequence: CASSFRTANTGELFF.

This clonotype was seen repeatedly, ten times or more. The V call is TRBV7-2, the J call TRBJ2-5; 8 nucleotides align to TRBD1. J gave up 5 bases and V 5 bases, and 7 bases lay outside the gene matches. The CDR3 runs to 14 residues. Germline values: CDR1 SGHTA, CDR2 FQGNSA. The CDR3 region has the DNA TGTGCCAGCAGCCGACAGGGGAAGACGGAGACCCAGTACTTC. It is translated as CASSRQGKTETQYF.

This clonotype was observed many times. This chain joins TRBV6-1 and TRBJ2-7; no firm D call. Germline V gives CDR1 MNHNS, CDR2 SASEGT. The CDR3 loop spans 12 amino acids. The germline V and J ends were trimmed by 3 bases and 3 bases, with 6 bases remaining between them. The CDR3 spells CASSDVRYEQYF. CDR3 in DNA: TGTGCCAGCAGTGATGTCCGCTACGAGCAGTACTTC.

In regard to this clonotype: This may stem from a read error, because a much larger clone lies one nucleotide away. This chain connects TRBV11-3 to TRBJ1-1; D unresolved. Trimming cost V 0 bases and J 3 bases, with 5 bases left between them. Per germline, CDR1 SGHNT and CDR2 YENEEA. The CDR3 sequence is 13 residues long. The CDR3 is CASSLDMDTEAFF. The CDR3 nucleotides read TGTGCCAGCAGCTTAGATATGGACACTGAAGCTTTCTTT.

In the case of this clonotype: A junction end diverges from the germline sequence, so it may reflect a read error. The chain carries TRBV11-2 and TRBJ2-7; 8 bases map to TRBD2. This CDR3 spans 17 amino acids. Germline V gene lookup returns CDR1 SGHAT and CDR2 FQNNGV. The CDR3: CASSLARSGGPSNERYF. In DNA, the CDR3 is TGTGCCAGCAGCTTAGCCCGATCGGGGGGGCCGTCCAATGAGCGGTACTTC.

This clonotype has ten or more counts. The gene calls are TRBV20-1 and TRBJ1-6; TRBD1 agrees at 8 bases. Per germline, CDR1 DFQATT and CDR2 SNEGSKA (reference sequence). V lost 2 bases to trimming and J lost 7 bases; unmatched junction nucleotides: 7. This CDR3 region has 15 residues. For the CDR3, the DNA is TGCAGTGCTAGAACCGGACAGGGAACGAATTCACCCCTCCACTTT. The encoded protein is CSARTGQGTNSPLHF.

V is TRBV7-2 and J is TRBJ2-5; 7 bases agree with TRBD1. CDR3 length equals 15 residues. Germline V gene data show CDR1 as SGHTA and CDR2 as FQGNSA. After removal of 1 base from V and 5 bases from J, the junction contained 7 bases not matched to a gene. CDR3 nucleotide sequence: TGTGCCAGCAGCTTAGACCTACAGGGGCGGGAGACCCAGTACTTC. It is translated as CASSLDLQGRETQYF.